The 30 T cell receptor beta chains given below trace back to one sample, sequenced in a study of graft-versus-host responses after intestinal transplantation. Clones were sequenced by immunoSEQ multiplex PCR, and TCRdb holds only the in-frame ones, with some missing. The data show fewer than 120,000 clones, approximately 92% seen once. Antigens of these TCRs are unknown. Sample: unstimulated CD8+ T cells sorted from spleen or lymph node cells, taken before intestinal transplant. The receptors stem from a human donor who received an intestinal transplant.

This chain connects TRBV9 to TRBJ1-1, with TRBD1 matching over 9 bases. Germline CDR1 SGDLS, CDR2 YYNGEE. This CDR3 spans 17 amino acids. The J segment lost 0 bases and the V segment lost 3 bases, leaving 9 bases of the junction unmatched. The CDR3 region has the DNA TGTGCCAGCAGCGCACAGGGGGCGCCGGGGGTGAACACTGAAGCTTTCTTT. Protein sequence: CASSAQGAPGVNTEAFF.

This rearrangement joins TRBV5-1 to TRBJ1-5, with D perhaps TRBD1 (5 bases). CDR1 and CDR2 (germline): SGHRS, YFSETQ. The V end was cut by 0 bases, the J end by 9 bases, with 13 bases between. The CDR3 has 14 residues. As DNA, the CDR3 is TGCGCCAGCAGCTTGGATCAGGCGGGGGGGCCCCAGCATTTT. Translated: CASSLDQAGGPQHF.

J is TRBJ2-1 and V is TRBV14, with a weak D call TRBD2 (5 bases). This CDR3 spans 15 amino acids. Germline V gene sequence: CDR1 SGHDN, CDR2 FVKESK. Trimming stripped 1 base from V and 7 bases from J, with 14 bases between. CDR3 amino acids: CASSQAYGPGNEQFF. The CDR3 coding sequence is TGTGCCAGCAGCCAAGCCTACGGGCCGGGGAATGAGCAGTTCTTC.

The chain links TRBV4-1 to TRBJ2-7; tentatively, D is TRBD1 (6 bases). V was cut by 0 bases and J by 4 bases, with 13 bases left in between. CDR1 and CDR2 (germline): MGHRA, YSYEKL. This CDR3 contains 15 residues. The CDR3 region is CASSQEFTGLYEQYF. The CDR3 bases are TGCGCCAGCAGCCAAGAGTTCACAGGGTTGTACGAGCAGTACTTC.

This CDR3 is CASSDTGAETQYF. The CDR3 DNA reads as TGCGCCAGCAGCGATACAGGGGCGGAGACCCAGTACTTC. This chain uses TRBV5-1 with TRBJ2-5; 7 bases match TRBD1. CDR1 and CDR2 (germline): SGHRS, YFSETQ. The CDR3 contains 13 residues. With V trimmed by 4 bases and J by 5 bases, 5 bases remained unmatched.

The chain uses TRBV6-1 and TRBJ2-7, with 12 positions matching TRBD2. Germline V gives CDR1 MNHNS, CDR2 SASEGT. The V and J ends lost 3 bases and 2 bases, in that order; junction bases with no gene match: 2. The CDR3 is 15 residues long. CDR3 coding DNA: TGTGCCAGCAGTGAGACTAGCGGGAGAACCTACGAGCAGTACTTC. This translates into CASSETSGRTYEQYF.

The rearrangement uses TRBV7-9 and TRBJ1-1; D gene ambiguous. With 1 base removed from V and 3 bases from J, the gap between germline ends came to 9 bases. There are 14 residues in the CDR3. Germline-derived CDR1 and CDR2 are SEHNR and FQNEAQ (reference sequence). CDR3: CASSLVRSHTEAFF. CDR3 DNA sequence: TGTGCCAGCAGCTTAGTCAGGAGTCACACTGAAGCTTTCTTT.

This chain connects TRBV5-1 to TRBJ1-1; TRBD1 matches 7 bases. CDR3 length: 14 amino acids. Germline V lookup: CDR1 SGHRS, CDR2 YFSETQ. V lost 4 bases and J lost 2; bases outside the gene matches: 5. This chain's CDR3 is CASSPYRGNTEAFF. The CDR3 DNA reads TGCGCCAGCAGCCCATACAGGGGCAACACTGAAGCTTTCTTT.

The V gene is TRBV12-5, the J gene TRBJ1-2, with TRBD1 identical over 7 bases. The germline gives CDR1 LGHNT, CDR2 FRNRAP. This CDR3 has 15 amino acids. J gave up 7 bases and V 1 base, and 9 bases lay outside the gene matches. The CDR3 sequence is CASGLDKGAIGGYTF. The CDR3 DNA is TGTGCTAGTGGTTTGGATAAGGGGGCGATCGGTGGCTACACCTTC.

The V call is TRBV27, the J call TRBJ1-5; TRBD1 is a possible D gene (6 bases). With 5 bases removed from V and 0 bases from J, the gap between germline ends came to 26 bases. The CDR3 is 20 residues long. CDR1 is MNHEY and CDR2 is SMNVEV in the germline V gene (reference sequence). The CDR3: CASSPRPGRGIYYSNQPQHF. DNA of the CDR3: TGTGCCAGCAGTCCACGCCCCGGCAGGGGAATTTATTATAGCAATCAGCCCCAGCATTTT.

The genes are TRBV4-2 and TRBJ2-7; 7 nucleotides match TRBD2. Germline loops: CDR1 LGHNA, CDR2 YNFKEQ. J was trimmed by 2 bases and V by 0 bases; bases with no gene match: 4. CDR3 length: 15 amino acids. CDR3 sequence (DNA): TGTGCCAGCAGCCAAGAGGCTAGCGGACCCTACGAGCAGTACTTC. Translated, it gives CASSQEASGPYEQYF.

The chain carries TRBV5-8 and TRBJ1-1, with D unclear. The CDR3 runs to 15 residues. Trimming cost V 3 bases and J 2 bases, with 14 bases left between them. Germline assignment: CDR1 SGHTS and CDR2 YDEGEE. The CDR3 region has the DNA TGTGCCAGCAGCTCCCCCGGTGCGTTAAACACTGAAGCTTTCTTT. This gives the protein CASSSPGALNTEAFF.

The gene calls are TRBV25-1 and TRBJ1-2, with D hard to call. Germline V gene data show CDR1 as MGHDK and CDR2 as SYGVNS. V lost 3 bases to trimming and J lost 2 bases, with 7 bases between them. The CDR3 consists of 13 residues. CDR3 sequence: CASSETGNYGYTF. In DNA, the CDR3 is TGTGCCAGCAGTGAGACGGGGAACTATGGCTACACCTTC.

The chain carries TRBV7-9 and TRBJ2-3; D may match TRBD1 or TRBD2 (6 bases each). The CDR3 sequence is 15 residues long. The V gene lost 4 bases and the J gene lost 6 bases, with 17 bases spanning the gap. The germline gives CDR1 SEHNR, CDR2 FQNEAQ (reference sequence). CDR3 bases: TGTGCCAGCAGCTCCCTGCCGGGGGCTGGGGATACGCAGTATTTT. It encodes CASSSLPGAGDTQYF.

This chain links TRBV7-2 with TRBJ2-3; no definite D call. CDR1 and CDR2 from the germline V gene are SGHTA and FQGNSA. Deletions cut 2 bases from V and 4 bases from J, with 10 bases between. The CDR3 is 14 residues long. CDR3 in DNA: TGTGCCAGCAGCTTACTCGGTATGGCAGATACGCAGTATTTT. It yields the protein CASSLLGMADTQYF.

This chain uses TRBV9 with TRBJ2-2; 8 bases line up with TRBD1. The CDR3 is 12 residues long. The germline gives CDR1 SGDLS, CDR2 YYNGEE. Trimming took 3 bases from V and 10 from J; bases not matched to a gene: 2. The CDR3 reads CASSATGVELFF. Here the CDR3 DNA reads TGTGCCAGCAGCGCGACAGGGGTGGAGCTGTTTTTT.

V and J are TRBV7-8 and TRBJ1-1, with 7 bases that match TRBD1. Trimming at V came to 7 bases and at J to 0 bases, leaving 5 bases not matched to a gene. From germline, CDR1 is SGHVS and CDR2 FQNEAQ. This CDR3 comprises 14 residues. CDR3 in DNA: TGTGCCAGCATCAGGGGGGTGTTGAACACTGAAGCTTTCTTT. This sequence encodes CASIRGVLNTEAFF.

Only one count was recorded for this clone. CDR3 nucleotides: TGCGCCAGCAGCTTGGGACAGTCTGGTGCTTTCTTT. It translates to CASSLGQSGAFF. The chain carries TRBV5-1 and TRBJ1-1; D perhaps matches TRBD1 (5 bases). V lost 0 bases to trimming and J lost 11 bases, with 11 bases between them. Germline V gene lookup returns CDR1 SGHRS and CDR2 YFSETQ. There are 12 residues in the CDR3.

This sequence joins TRBV2 and TRBJ1-4; 8 positions match TRBD1. V lost 4 bases and J lost 8; bases outside the gene matches: 9. Germline V lookup: CDR1 SNHLY, CDR2 FYNNEI. The CDR3 has 15 residues. The CDR3, as DNA: TGTGCCAGCAGTGCAACCGGGACAGGAAACGAAAAACTGTTTTTT. Translating gives CASSATGTGNEKLFF. Supplemented by reference TRBV2 and TRBJ1-4, the full variable domain reads EPEVTQTPSHQVTQMGQEVILRCVPISNHLYFYWYRQILGQKVEFLVSFYNNEISEKSEIFDDQFSVERPDGSNFTLKIRSTKLEDSAMYFCASSATGTGNEKLFFGSGTQLSVL.

The chain joins TRBV29-1 to TRBJ2-5, with a tentative D call TRBD2 (5 bases). V shed 6 bases and J shed 0 bases, with 11 bases lying between them. Germline V gene data show CDR1 as SQVTM and CDR2 as ANQGSEA. The CDR3 length is 13 residues. In DNA form, the CDR3 reads TGCAGCGTAGAGGGAAGGTACCAAGAGACCCAGTACTTC. It specifies CSVEGRYQETQYF.

Only a few counts were recorded for this clone. J is TRBJ2-7 and V is TRBV6-4; no firm D call. The CDR3 is 16 residues long. The germline V gene has CDR1 MRHNA and CDR2 SNTAGT. V was cut by 4 bases and J by 0 bases, with 16 bases left in between. CDR3 sequence reads: CASSGPPTPGSYEQYF. The CDR3 coding sequence is TGTGCCAGCAGTGGTCCCCCTACACCTGGCTCCTACGAGCAGTACTTC.

V gene TRBV28 combines with J gene TRBJ1-5, with D possibly being TRBD1 (5 bases). The CDR3 extends over 15 amino acids. CDR1 MDHEN and CDR2 SYDVKM come from the germline V gene. Deletions cut 5 bases from V and 7 bases from J, with 18 bases between. CDR3 sequence reads: CASSPGPFLGQPQHF. In DNA form, the CDR3 reads TGTGCCAGCAGTCCGGGACCTTTTTTGGGCCAGCCCCAGCATTTT.

This clone was detected only a few times. The rearrangement links TRBV4-2 to TRBJ1-1; D is uncertain. This CDR3 spans 11 amino acids. V was clipped by 7 bases and J by 2 bases, with 5 bases between them. CDR1 and CDR2 (germline): LGHNA, YNFKEQ. CDR3: CASMANTEAFF. CDR3 coding DNA: TGTGCCAGCATGGCAAACACTGAAGCTTTCTTT.

The chain has TRBV10-1 and TRBJ2-1; D call uncertain. The V gene's germline CDR1 is WNHNN and CDR2 SYGVQD (reference sequence). With 0 bases removed from V and 0 bases from J, the gap between germline ends came to 6 bases. The CDR3 is 15 amino acids. The CDR3: CASSESLSSYNEQFF. The CDR3 DNA sequence: TGCGCCAGCAGTGAGTCGCTAAGCTCCTACAATGAGCAGTTCTTC.

The gene calls are TRBV27 and TRBJ1-3; D remains unclear. The CDR3 is 15 amino acids. Germline V lookup: CDR1 MNHEY, CDR2 SMNVEV (reference sequence). Deletions cut 3 bases from V and 4 bases from J, with 13 bases between. DNA for the CDR3: TGTGCCAGCAGTTTGTACGGTGGCTCAGGAAACACCATATATTTT. Amino acids: CASSLYGGSGNTIYF.

This sequence joins TRBV15 and TRBJ2-6; 7 bases agree with TRBD1. Germline V gene data show CDR1 as LNHNV and CDR2 as YYDKDF (reference sequence). The J segment lost 1 base and the V segment lost 4 bases, leaving 7 bases of the junction unmatched. The CDR3 is 17 residues long. The CDR3 spells CATSTNRGSSGANVLTF. The DNA of the CDR3 is TGTGCCACCAGCACAAACAGGGGCTCGTCTGGGGCCAACGTCCTGACTTTC.

This chain connects TRBV6-1 to TRBJ2-2; no definite D call. Trimming stripped 2 bases from V and 5 bases from J, with 9 bases between. The CDR3 spans 14 residues. The germline gives CDR1 MNHNS, CDR2 SASEGT. The CDR3 DNA reads TGTGCCAGCAGTGAAAACCTCTCGACCGGGGAGCTGTTTTTT. Protein product: CASSENLSTGELFF.

This chain uses TRBV7-9 with TRBJ1-4; no clear D gene. CDR3 size: 16 residues. Germline CDR1 and CDR2: SEHNR and FQNEAQ (reference sequence). Deletions cut 1 base from V and 7 bases from J, with 16 bases between. The CDR3 sequence: CASSLGLGKEGEKLFF. CDR3 nucleotide sequence: TGTGCCAGCAGCTTAGGTCTAGGGAAGGAAGGTGAAAAACTGTTTTTT.

V is TRBV6-6 and J is TRBJ1-3; no firm D call. The CDR3 is made up of 13 amino acids. V lost 2 bases and J lost 0, with 2 bases in between. Germline V gene lookup returns CDR1 MNHNY and CDR2 SVGAGI (reference sequence). This CDR3 is CASSYLSGNTIYF. The CDR3 coding sequence is TGTGCCAGCAGTTACCTCTCTGGAAACACCATATATTTT.

The chain links TRBV7-3 to TRBJ2-1; TRBD1 is a possible D gene (6 bases). Trimming pared 7 bases from V and 7 bases from J, leaving 26 bases between. Germline values: CDR1 SGHTA, CDR2 FQGTGA. The CDR3 has 17 residues. The CDR3 region has the DNA TGTGCCAGCACCATAATGGGGGCTCCCGGGGTCGGAAATGAGCAGTTCTTC. Translating gives CASTIMGAPGVGNEQFF.